A single sample is the source of the 18 T cell receptor beta chains below, sequenced in a study of CD8 T cells in ankylosing spondylitis. A single record per CDR3 protein comes from TCRdb applying MiXCR to the 5' RACE reads. The table has 150,000 to 200,000 distinct CDR3 sequences, 9.8% seen once. The sequenced material came from blood, either unsorted or a sorted T cell fraction (not recorded which). The receptors here all came from a female donor with ankylosing spondylitis or in good health (not recorded which).

This clonotype was detected a few times. The chain uses TRBV6-4 and TRBJ2-1; no firm D call. Trimming shortened V by 3 bases and J by 4 bases, and 4 bases separated the two germline ends. The CDR3 has 12 amino acids. CDR1 is MRHNA, CDR2 SNTAGT, per germline. CDR3 loop: CASSEIYNEQFF. DNA for the CDR3: TGTGCCAGCAGTGAAATATACAATGAGCAGTTCTTC.

This clonotype occurred a few times. The V call is TRBV24-1, the J call TRBJ1-1, with TRBD1 as a possible D gene (6 bases). CDR3 length: 17 residues. V lost 0 bases to trimming and J lost 2 bases, with 15 bases between them. Germline CDR1 KGHDR, CDR2 SFDVKD. CDR3 sequence reads: CATSDLRAGTLNTEAFF. The DNA for the CDR3 is TGTGCCACCAGTGATTTGCGGGCGGGGACATTAAACACTGAAGCTTTCTTT.

This chain joins TRBV28 and TRBJ1-6, with 7 bases that match TRBD1. The CDR3 extends over 16 amino acids. Germline V gene lookup returns CDR1 MDHEN and CDR2 SYDVKM. V lost 4 bases and J lost 5; bases outside the gene matches: 8. CDR3 DNA sequence: TGTGCCAGCAGTTCCAACAGGGGCGCGGATAATTCACCCCTCCACTTT. Translating it yields CASSSNRGADNSPLHF.

The rearrangement joins TRBV5-1 to TRBJ2-7, with D tentatively TRBD1 (6 bases). The germline V gene encodes CDR1 SGHRS and CDR2 YFSETQ. V was shortened by 3 bases and J by 5 bases, with 9 bases between the two germline ends. The CDR3 totals 12 residues. CDR3 amino acids: CASSSTGHEQYF. CDR3 in DNA: TGCGCCAGCAGCTCGACAGGCCACGAGCAGTACTTC.

The genes are TRBV20-1 and TRBJ2-7, with TRBD2 matching over 10 bases. The CDR3 loop spans 14 amino acids. Germline lookup yields CDR1 DFQATT and CDR2 SNEGSKA (reference sequence). The junction had 0 bases not matched to a gene; V was cut back by 0 bases and J by 1 base. This CDR3 reads CSARDSGRSYEQYF. The CDR3 nucleotides are TGCAGTGCTAGAGATAGCGGGAGGTCCTACGAGCAGTACTTC.

This clonotype was seen a few times. The chain couples TRBV4-1 to TRBJ2-6, with D possibly being TRBD1 (5 bases). The CDR3 has 18 residues. CDR1 is MGHRA and CDR2 is YSYEKL in the germline V gene. V gave up 3 bases and J gave up 1 base, with 16 bases separating them. The CDR3 here is CASSQATGGASGANVLTF. CDR3 DNA: TGCGCCAGCAGCCAGGCCACAGGTGGCGCTTCTGGGGCCAACGTCCTGACTTTC.

This clonotype was found a few times. The rearrangement uses TRBV13 and TRBJ2-1, with D perhaps assigned TRBD1 or TRBD2 (5 bases each). CDR1 and CDR2 from the germline V gene are PRHDT and FYEKMQ (reference sequence). There are 13 residues in the CDR3. Trimming cost V 5 bases and J 5 bases, with 10 bases left between them. The CDR3 region has the DNA TGTGCCAGCAGCCCCGGGACCAACAATGAGCAGTTCTTC. This codes for CASSPGTNNEQFF.

This clonotype was seen a few times. This chain uses TRBV2 with TRBJ2-1; D gene unclear. Germline CDR1 reads SNHLY; CDR2 reads FYNNEI. The CDR3 is made up of 15 amino acids. V lost 10 bases to trimming and J lost 3 bases, with 19 bases between them. The CDR3 DNA sequence: TGTGCCACCGGACCCCAAGAGGCCGACTACAATGAGCAGTTCTTC. This codes for CATGPQEADYNEQFF. The full variable domain, completed using reference TRBV2 and TRBJ2-1, is EPEVTQTPSHQVTQMGQEVILRCVPISNHLYFYWYRQILGQKVEFLVSFYNNEISEKSEIFDDQFSVERPDGSNFTLKIRSTKLEDSAMYFCATGPQEADYNEQFFGPGTRLTVL.

This clonotype turned up a few times. The J gene is TRBJ2-1, the V gene TRBV20-1, with 14 bases that match TRBD2. Per the germline V gene, CDR1 is DFQATT and CDR2 is SNEGSKA (reference sequence). The V gene end was trimmed by 6 bases and the J gene end by 4 bases; junction bases not matched to a gene: 8. CDR3 size: 16 residues. CDR3 in DNA: TGCAGTGCAGTGGGACTAGCGGGAGTAGGTTACAATGAGCAGTTCTTC. Protein product: CSAVGLAGVGYNEQFF.

This clonotype was found a few times. This sequence joins TRBV9 and TRBJ1-1; D is unclear. The germline V and J ends were trimmed by 0 bases and 4 bases, with 16 bases remaining between them. Germline CDR1 reads SGDLS; CDR2 reads YYNGEE. CDR3 size: 16 residues. The CDR3 sequence is CASSVDGWREPTEAFF. CDR3 coding DNA: TGTGCCAGCAGCGTAGATGGGTGGAGGGAACCCACTGAAGCTTTCTTT.

This chain links TRBV19 with TRBJ2-6; no clear D gene. Germline V lookup: CDR1 LNHDA, CDR2 SQIVND (reference sequence). The V gene lost 5 bases and the J gene lost 4 bases, with 0 bases spanning the gap. The CDR3 has 11 residues. CDR3 residues: CASSGANVLTF. The CDR3 coding sequence is TGTGCCAGTAGTGGGGCCAACGTCCTGACTTTC.

The rearrangement joins TRBV3-1 to TRBJ2-7; unclear D gene. Trimming removed 1 base at V and 7 bases at J, with 14 bases between. The CDR3 runs to 14 residues. Germline-derived CDR1 and CDR2 are LGHDT and YNNKEL (reference sequence). The DNA for the CDR3 is TGTGCCAGCAGCCAAGTTATCCGTGCCCGGGAGCAGTACTTC. Protein sequence: CASSQVIRAREQYF.

The V call is TRBV27, the J call TRBJ2-1; tentative D call: TRBD2 (5 bases). This CDR3 is 13 amino acids long. Germline V CDR1 and CDR2: MNHEY, SMNVEV (reference sequence). The V end was cut by 6 bases, the J end by 5 bases, with 11 bases between. In DNA, the CDR3 is TGTGCCAGCAGCCGGCTCGGGGACAATGAGCAGTTCTTC. Protein: CASSRLGDNEQFF.

The chain recombines TRBV6-2 or TRBV6-3 with TRBJ2-1, with 8 bases lining up with TRBD1. Germline assignment: CDR1 MNHEY and CDR2 SVGEGT. The trim removed 4 bases at V and 6 bases at J, leaving 8 bases unmatched. The CDR3 spans 15 residues. The CDR3 nucleotides read TGTGCCAGCAGTTTCACCGGGACAGGTGGCAATGAGCAGTTCTTC. This sequence encodes CASSFTGTGGNEQFF.

This clonotype has at least ten counts. This rearrangement joins TRBV9 to TRBJ2-1, with a tentative D call TRBD2 (5 bases). This CDR3 has 11 amino acids. Between the trimmed V and J ends, which lost 0 bases and 10 bases, there was a span of 5 bases. Germline-derived CDR1 and CDR2 are SGDLS and YYNGEE. CDR3 nucleotide sequence: TGTGCCAGCAGCGTAGGGGAGGAGCAGTTCTTC. Protein product: CASSVGEEQFF.

This clonotype was counted many times. The DNA of the CDR3 is TGTGCCAGCAGCGAGACTAGCAGCCACAATGAGCAGTTCTTC. As protein: CASSETSSHNEQFF. This chain connects TRBV6-2 or TRBV6-3 to TRBJ2-1, with TRBD2 matching 7 bases. With 6 bases clipped from V and 5 bases from J, the junction kept 7 bases outside the gene matches. From germline, CDR1 is MNHEY and CDR2 SVGEGT. This CDR3 has 14 amino acids.

The V and J genes are TRBV30 and TRBJ2-1, with 10 bases identical to TRBD2. The ends lost 1 base at V and 4 bases at J; junction bases unmatched: 4. Germline V gene data show CDR1 as GTSNPN and CDR2 as SVGIG (reference sequence). This CDR3 region has 15 residues. The CDR3 reads CAWSGLTSGYNEQFF. As DNA, the CDR3 is TGTGCCTGGAGTGGACTGACTAGCGGGTACAATGAGCAGTTCTTC. Using reference TRBV30 and TRBJ2-1 for the parts outside the CDR3, the full variable domain is SQTIHQWPATLVQPVGSPLSLECTVEGTSNPNLYWYRQAAGRGLQLLFYSVGIGQISSEVPQNLSASRPQDRQFILSSKKLLLSDSGFYLCAWSGLTSGYNEQFFGPGTRLTVL.

This clonotype has a handful of counts. The gene calls are TRBV9 and TRBJ1-1; D is possibly TRBD1 (5 bases). The germline gives CDR1 SGDLS, CDR2 YYNGEE. This CDR3 is 14 amino acids long. Deletions cut 2 bases from V and 0 bases from J, with 8 bases between. The CDR3 protein is CASSVSGMNTEAFF. The CDR3 DNA sequence: TGTGCCAGCAGCGTCTCAGGGATGAACACTGAAGCTTTCTTT.